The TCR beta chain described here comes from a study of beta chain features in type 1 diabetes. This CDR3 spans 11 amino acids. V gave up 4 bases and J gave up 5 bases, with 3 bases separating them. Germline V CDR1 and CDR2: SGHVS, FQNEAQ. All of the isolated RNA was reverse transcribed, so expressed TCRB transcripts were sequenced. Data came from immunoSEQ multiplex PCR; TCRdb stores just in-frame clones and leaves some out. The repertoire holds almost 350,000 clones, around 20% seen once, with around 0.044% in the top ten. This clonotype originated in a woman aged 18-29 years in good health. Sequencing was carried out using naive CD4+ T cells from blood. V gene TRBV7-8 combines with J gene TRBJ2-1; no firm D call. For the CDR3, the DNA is TGTGCCAGCAGCTCTAACAATGAGCAGTTCTTC. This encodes CASSSNNEQFF.